The 12 T cell receptor beta chains reported below all come from one sample, sequenced in a study of molecular identifiers for immune sequencing clone quantification. Each CDR3 protein is one row after TCRdb ran MiXCR on the PCR reads. This table has 53,000 or so distinct CDR3 sequences, just over 35% appearing once. The sequenced sample was naive CD8+ T cells from blood, with Jurkat cell RNA spiked in. Specified subset: FACS-sorted CD8+CD4-CCR7+CD45RA+ naive T cells. The receptors come from a human donor in good health. Some libraries in this study had Jurkat cell RNA spiked in.

J is TRBJ2-7 and V is TRBV6-5, with D possibly called TRBD1 or TRBD2 (6 bases each). CDR3 length: 15 amino acids. CDR1 MNHEY and CDR2 SVGAGI come from the germline V gene. V lost 2 bases and J 2 bases, leaving 13 bases between the germline ends. CDR3 protein: CASSYDRGAAYEQYF. The CDR3 DNA is TGTGCCAGCAGTTACGATAGGGGGGCCGCCTACGAGCAGTACTTC.

This chain connects TRBV5-4 to TRBJ2-5, with D possibly TRBD1 on 7 matching bases. The CDR3 length is 15 residues. CDR1 is SGHNT and CDR2 is YYREEE in the germline V gene (reference sequence). The V and J ends lost 3 bases and 1 base respectively, with 13 bases between them. DNA for the CDR3: TGTGCCAGCAGCTCCCGCGGGACAGCCCAAGAGACCCAGTACTTC. This encodes CASSSRGTAQETQYF.

This clonotype showed up many times. The chain combines TRBV28 with TRBJ1-5; D remains ambiguous. Germline V gives CDR1 MDHEN, CDR2 SYDVKM. V was pared by 6 bases and J by 0 bases, with 9 bases between. The CDR3 has 14 residues. DNA for the CDR3: TGTGCCAGCAGCCATGGAAGTAGCAATCAGCCCCAGCATTTT. Its translation is CASSHGSSNQPQHF.

Points on this clonotype: A much larger clone lies one base from this, so it may be a read error. This chain uses TRBV4-3 with TRBJ2-4, with TRBD1 matching 7 bases. The trim removed 2 bases at V and 8 bases at J, leaving 12 bases unmatched. The germline gives CDR1 LGHNA, CDR2 YSLEER. The CDR3 is 16 residues long. CDR3 sequence reads: CASSQHDRALLYIQYF. As DNA, the CDR3 is TGCGCCAGCAGCCAACACGACAGGGCTCTTTTATACATTCAGTACTTC.

This clonotype is judged medium-sized (0.01 to 0.1%). The chain couples TRBV4-1 to TRBJ1-1; maybe TRBD1 (6 bases). CDR1 MGHRA and CDR2 YSYEKL come from the germline V gene. The V and J ends lost 4 bases and 10 bases respectively, with 16 bases between them. The CDR3 sequence is 13 residues long. The CDR3 sequence: CASSRPDRLGAFF. DNA for the CDR3: TGCGCCAGCAGCCGACCGGACAGACTCGGAGCTTTCTTT.

About this clonotype itself: The junction departs from the called germline gene at one end, perhaps through a read error. The V gene is TRBV11-2, the J gene TRBJ2-5; no reliable D call. This CDR3 is built from 11 residues. Germline lookup yields CDR1 SGHAT and CDR2 FQNNGV. The chain's CDR3 is CASGAKEAQYF. CDR3 coding DNA: TGTGCCAGCGGCGCGAAAGAGGCCCAGTACTTC.

As to this clonotype: The junction differs from germline at one of its ends, possibly a read error. The chain carries TRBV2 and TRBJ2-1; D call uncertain. Per germline, CDR1 SNHLY and CDR2 FYNNEI. The CDR3 length is 14 residues. This chain's CDR3 is CASRGYSAYNAQFF. In DNA, the CDR3 is TGTGCCAGCAGGGGGTATTCTGCCTACAATGCGCAGTTCTTC.

The chain is built from TRBV6-6 and TRBJ1-4; 8 bases match TRBD1. V was clipped by 1 base and J by 8 bases; unmatched bases: 15. CDR1 and CDR2 (germline): MNHNY, SVGAGI (reference sequence). The CDR3 totals 18 residues. The CDR3 coding sequence is TGTGCCAGCAGTTACTACAACCTAGCCGGACAGGGTCGCGAAAAACTGTTTTTT. Protein sequence: CASSYYNLAGQGREKLFF.

On this clonotype: The CDR3 end shows no conserved phenylalanine or tryptophan, and so a read error is likely. The chain is built from TRBV7-9 and TRBJ1-4; 7 bases are shared with TRBD1. Germline values: CDR1 SEHNR, CDR2 FQNEAQ (reference sequence). V trimming: 1 base; J trimming: 5 bases; junction bases outside the gene matches: 4. The CDR3 consists of 15 residues. The CDR3 loop reads CASSLGDSRNEKLFL. The CDR3, as DNA: TGTGCCAGCAGCTTAGGGGACAGCCGAAATGAAAAACTGTTTTTA.

This clonotype has a count of ten or more. This chain links TRBV28 with TRBJ2-3, with 8 bases that match TRBD2. From germline, CDR1 is MDHEN and CDR2 SYDVKM. Unmatched junction bases numbered 4, after V lost 4 bases and J lost 1 base. CDR3 size: 15 residues. The CDR3 DNA sequence: TGTGCCAGCAGTTACGTGACTAGCGGCACAGATACGCAGTATTTT. Translating gives CASSYVTSGTDTQYF.

As to this clonotype: This could be a read error, since a much larger clone is one nucleotide away. The chain employs TRBV4-3 and TRBJ2-7; the D gene is possibly TRBD2 (5 bases). Germline V gene lookup returns CDR1 LGHNA and CDR2 YSLEER. CDR3 length equals 13 residues. CDR3 sequence reads: CASSQERSYEQNF. The CDR3 DNA reads as TGCGCCAGCAGCCAGGAGCGGTCCTACGAGCAGAACTTC.

Many counts were recorded for this clonotype. DNA for the CDR3: TGTGCCGACTACGAGCAGTACTTC. Translation: CADYEQYF. This sequence joins TRBV25-1 and TRBJ2-7; D unclear. This CDR3 contains 8 residues. From germline, CDR1 is MGHDK and CDR2 SYGVNS. The V gene lost 11 bases and the J gene lost 3 bases, with 2 bases spanning the gap.